Listed below are T cell receptor beta chains from one sample, sequenced in a study of shared clonotypes between healthy human individuals. Here immunoSEQ multiplex PCR was the method, and the copy in TCRdb shows in-frame clones only, minus some. This table holds about 2.3 million clones, under 95% found once. Sequencing was performed on naive CD4+ T cells from PBMCs. The receptors here all came from a man between 18 and 35 years old in good health. Some clones in this sample may be carry-over from other donors' samples. Both conserved end residues are part of each CDR3. Each record gives: clone size, J gene, V gene, D gene, CDR3 DNA, CDR3 protein. A D gene is named only where the DNA matches it firmly. Clone size, where shown, is once, few, many, or a class for clones that have expanded.

- | TRBJ1-4 | TRBV2 | - | TGTGCCAGCAGTGATACCCGAGGAGTACATGAAAAACTGTTTTTT | CASSDTRGVHEKLFF
- | TRBJ2-1 | TRBV2 | TRBD2 | TGTGCCAGCGGACTAGAAAATGAGCAGTTCTTC | CASGLENEQFF
- | TRBJ1-4 | TRBV6-4 | - | TGTGCCCCTCAAGGAGGGAATGGAAGCACTAATGAAAAACTGTTTTTT | CAPQGGNGSTNEKLFF
- | TRBJ1-2 | TRBV29-1 | - | TGCAGCGTCATCACCCCGAACTATGGCTACACCTTC | CSVITPNYGYTF
- | TRBJ1-1 | TRBV14 | - | TGTGCCAGCAGCCAGTTAAGGTTCGCTGAAGCTTTCTTT | CASSQLRFAEAFF
- | TRBJ2-3 | TRBV7-2 | TRBD2 | TGTGCCAGCAGCCTAGCGGGATTCGGCACAGATACGCAGTATTTT | CASSLAGFGTDTQYF
- | TRBJ2-7 | TRBV25-1 | TRBD1 | TGTGCCAGCAGTGGAATCTTTGTGACAGGGTCGAGCGAGCAGTACTTC | CASSGIFVTGSSEQYF
- | TRBJ2-2 | TRBV5-1 | TRBD2 | TGCGCCAGCAGCTGGGGACTAGCGGGAGGCACCGGGGAGCTGTTTTTT | CASSWGLAGGTGELFF
once | TRBJ2-3 | TRBV30 | TRBD1 | TGTGCCTGGACCCGAGGGACAGGGGGCGACCGATCACGGGATACGCAGTATTTT | CAWTRGTGGDRSRDTQYF
- | TRBJ2-7 | TRBV21-1 | - | TGTGCCAGCAGCTATCCCGGCAGGAGGACGTACGAGCAGTACTTC | CASSYPGRRTYEQYF
- | TRBJ1-1 | TRBV5-1 | TRBD1 | TGCGCCAGCAGCCCGAGGACAGGGGGTCTCCACACTGAAGCTTTCTTT | CASSPRTGGLHTEAFF
- | TRBJ2-1 | TRBV5-4 | - | TGTGCCAGCCGATCGGGGCTCAGCTCCTACAATGAGCAGTTCTTC | CASRSGLSSYNEQFF
- | TRBJ2-5 | TRBV28 | - | TGTGCCAGCAGTTTAAGTCGCAGCCAAGAGACCCAGTACTTC | CASSLSRSQETQYF
- | TRBJ2-1 | TRBV4-2 | TRBD1 | TGTGCCAGCAGCCAATCCCAGGGGGACAGGCCTCCCTACAATGAGCAGTTCTTC | CASSQSQGDRPPYNEQFF
- | TRBJ1-4 | TRBV19 | TRBD1 | TGTGCCAGTAGTATTGGTACAGGGGGGAATGAAAAACTGTTTTTT | CASSIGTGGNEKLFF
- | TRBJ1-2 | TRBV5-1 | - | TGCGCCAGCAGCTTAGGGGGGCCCATCGGAAGCTACACCTTC | CASSLGGPIGSYTF
- | TRBJ2-7 | TRBV28 | - | TGTGCCAGCAGTTTACCCCCCAACGAGCAGTACTTC | CASSLPPNEQYF
- | TRBJ1-3 | TRBV10-3 | TRBD1 | TGTGCCATCAGTGGGTCCGACAGGGGCTCTGGAAACACCATATATTTT | CAISGSDRGSGNTIYF
- | TRBJ2-7 | TRBV14 | TRBD2 | TGTGCCAGCAGCCAACCCCCAGGTTACTCGGGCGGGAGGTGGGACGAGCAGTACTTC | CASSQPPGYSGGRWDEQYF
- | TRBJ2-3 | TRBV4-3 | TRBD2 | TGCGCCAGCAGCCAAATCCTAGCGGGAGCACAGACTACGCAGTATTTT | CASSQILAGAQTTQYF
- | TRBJ1-1 | TRBV29-1 | - | TGCAGCGTCCTCCGGCGTGGGAACACTGAAGCTTTCTTT | CSVLRRGNTEAFF
- | TRBJ2-3 | TRBV5-4 | - | TGTGCCAGCAGCTTAGGAGCAGATACGCAGTATTTT | CASSLGADTQYF
- | TRBJ1-2 | TRBV4-2 | TRBD1 | TGTGCCAGCAGCCAAGCACTCCGCCAGGGGGACTATGGCTACACCTTC | CASSQALRQGDYGYTF
- | TRBJ2-1 | TRBV7-3 | - | TGTGCCAGCAGCTCGACAGTCTCCTCCTACAATGAGCAGTTCTTC | CASSSTVSSYNEQFF
- | TRBJ1-4 | TRBV6-1 | TRBD1 | TGTGCCAGCGACCCGGACAGGGGAGACGAAAAACTGTTTTTT | CASDPDRGDEKLFF
once | TRBJ2-7 | TRBV28 | - | TGTGCCAGCAGTTTATCCATGACCTACGAGCAGTACTTC | CASSLSMTYEQYF
- | TRBJ2-7 | TRBV28 | - | TGTGCCAGCAGTTTATACACCTACACATATCCCTACGAGCAGTACTTC | CASSLYTYTYPYEQYF
- | TRBJ2-6 | TRBV18 | TRBD1 | TGTGCCAGCTCACGATACCCCTTAGGACAGGCTGGGGCCAACGTCCTGACTTTC | CASSRYPLGQAGANVLTF
- | TRBJ2-7 | TRBV18 | TRBD1 | TGTGCCAGCCATACCGGGACAGGGCACCACGAGCAGTACTTC | CASHTGTGHHEQYF
- | TRBJ2-2 | TRBV15 | TRBD1 | TGTGCCACCGGAAGACAGGGGGCCGGCACCGGGGAGCTGTTTTTT | CATGRQGAGTGELFF
- | TRBJ2-7 | TRBV28 | - | TGTGCCAGCAGACGACCGGCCGTCTACGAGCAGTACTTC | CASRRPAVYEQYF
once | TRBJ2-7 | TRBV7-3 | - | TGTGCCAGCAGCTTGGGGGTAGGACTTACCTACGAGCAGTACTTC | CASSLGVGLTYEQYF